What follows describes a single TCR beta chain. The data derive from a study of blood T cell repertoires in COVID-19. For the study at large: T cells, B-cell-depleted T cells, or PBMCs provided the cDNA or gDNA that served as material.

Per germline, CDR1 SGHTA and CDR2 FQGNSA. The length of the CDR3 is 15 residues. Trimming at V came to 9 bases and at J to 0 bases, leaving 8 bases not matched to a gene. Under the authors' procedure: The authors estimated nucleated cell counts from reference gene primer amplification. Repertoires were generated with immunoSEQ multiplex PCR, while TCRdb's copy carries only in-frame clones and drops some. The V and J calls and clone size are taken from that table; D and trimming were inferred from the DNA. This table holds about 480,000 clones, 89% found once. The chain employs TRBV7-2 and TRBJ1-3; 7 bases map to TRBD1. The sample comprised peripheral blood. This TCR was recovered from a man younger than 35 with COVID-19, enrolled during active disease. For the CDR3, the DNA is TGTGCCAGTTCCCGACAGGGATTCTCTGGAAACACCATATATTTT. Translating it yields CASSRQGFSGNTIYF.